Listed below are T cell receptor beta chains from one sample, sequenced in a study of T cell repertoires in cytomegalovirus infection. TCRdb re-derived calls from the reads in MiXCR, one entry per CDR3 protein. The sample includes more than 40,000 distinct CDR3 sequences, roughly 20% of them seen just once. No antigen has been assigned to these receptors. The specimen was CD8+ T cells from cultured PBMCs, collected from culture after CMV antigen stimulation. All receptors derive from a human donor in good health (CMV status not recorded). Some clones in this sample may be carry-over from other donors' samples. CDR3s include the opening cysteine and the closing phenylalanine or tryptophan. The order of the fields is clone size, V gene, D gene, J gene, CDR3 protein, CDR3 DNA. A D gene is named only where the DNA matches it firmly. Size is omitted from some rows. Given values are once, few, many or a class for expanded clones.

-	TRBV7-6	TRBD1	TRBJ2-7	CASTDRATYPYEQYF	TGTGCCAGCACCGACAGGGCTACGTACCCCTACGAGCAGTACTTC
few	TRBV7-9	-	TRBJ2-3	CASTLSGPSDTQYF	TGTGCCAGCACCCTCTCTGGGCCGTCGGATACGCAGTATTTT
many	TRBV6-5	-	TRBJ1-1	CASSYTFYDRGTEAFF	TGTGCCAGCAGTTACACTTTCTACGACCGAGGCACTGAAGCTTTCTTT
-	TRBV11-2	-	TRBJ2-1	CASSLGVRGVRLEQFF	TGTGCCAGCAGCTTAGGGGTTAGGGGGGTCCGGCTTGAGCAGTTCTTC
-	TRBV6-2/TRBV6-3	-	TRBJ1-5	CASSPPRPGFNQPQHF	TGTGCCAGCAGTCCTCCTCGTCCGGGGTTCAATCAGCCCCAGCATTTT
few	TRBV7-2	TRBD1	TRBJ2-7	CASSSELTGGYEQYF	TGTGCCAGCAGCTCCGAACTGACAGGGGGCTACGAGCAGTACTTC
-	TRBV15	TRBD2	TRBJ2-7	CATSREGTSGSVQYF	TGTGCCACCAGCAGAGAAGGGACTAGCGGGAGTGTGCAGTACTTC
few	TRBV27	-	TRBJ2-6	CASSYGANVLTF	TGTGCCAGCAGCTACGGGGCCAACGTCCTGACTTTC
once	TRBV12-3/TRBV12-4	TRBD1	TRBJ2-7	CASSLDRTGREQYF	TGTGCCAGCAGTTTGGATCGGACAGGGAGGGAGCAGTACTTC
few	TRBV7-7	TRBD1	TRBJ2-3	CASSQTGGTDTQYF	TGTGCCAGCAGTCAGACAGGGGGCACAGATACGCAGTATTTT
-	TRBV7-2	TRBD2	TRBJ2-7	CASSQSGSPLEQYF	TGTGCCAGCAGCCAGAGCGGGAGTCCCCTCGAGCAGTACTTC
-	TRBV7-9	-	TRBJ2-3	CASSLAPSGDTDTQYF	TGTGCCAGCAGCTTAGCGCCTTCGGGGGACACAGATACGCAGTATTTT
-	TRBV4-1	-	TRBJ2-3	CASSQNTDTQYF	TGCGCCAGCAGCCAGAACACAGATACGCAGTATTTT
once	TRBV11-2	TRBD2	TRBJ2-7	CASSLPTSGSSYEQYF	TGTGCCAGCAGCTTACCTACTAGCGGCAGCTCCTACGAGCAGTACTTC
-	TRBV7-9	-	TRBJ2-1	CASRLDSGGHEQFF	TGTGCCAGCAGGCTGGACTCAGGCGGGCATGAGCAGTTCTTC
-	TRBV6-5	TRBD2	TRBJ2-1	CASSYGTSGRNEQFF	TGTGCCAGCAGCTACGGGACTAGCGGGAGAAATGAGCAGTTCTTC
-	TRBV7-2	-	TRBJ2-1	CASSYPRARQFF	TGTGCCAGCAGCTACCCCCGGGCCAGGCAGTTCTTC
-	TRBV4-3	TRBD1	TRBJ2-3	CASSPTGLTPTDTQYF	TGCGCCAGCAGCCCGACAGGGCTTACTCCCACAGATACGCAGTATTTT
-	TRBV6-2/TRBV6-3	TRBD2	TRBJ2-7	CASSLTGTGGYEQYF	TGTGCCAGCAGTTTGACCGGGACGGGGGGTTACGAGCAGTACTTC
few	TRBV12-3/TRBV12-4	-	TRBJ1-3	CASSLDGGLTGNTIYF	TGTGCCAGCAGTTTAGATGGAGGGCTAACTGGAAACACCATATATTTT
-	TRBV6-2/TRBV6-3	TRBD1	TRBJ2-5	CASIRQGQETQYF	TGTGCCAGCATTCGACAGGGCCAAGAGACCCAGTACTTC
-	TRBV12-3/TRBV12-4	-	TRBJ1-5	CASRTGRDQPQHF	TGTGCCAGCAGAACGGGCCGAGATCAGCCCCAGCATTTT
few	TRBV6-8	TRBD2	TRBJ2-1	CASSYVAGPYNEQFF	TGTGCCAGCAGTTACGTAGCGGGGCCTTACAATGAGCAGTTCTTC
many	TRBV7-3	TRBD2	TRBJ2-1	CASSLTSSGSHNEQFF	TGTGCCAGCAGCTTAACATCTAGCGGGAGCCACAATGAGCAGTTCTTC
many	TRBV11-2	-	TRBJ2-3	CASSLTDTQYF	TGTGCCAGCAGCCTTACAGATACGCAGTATTTT
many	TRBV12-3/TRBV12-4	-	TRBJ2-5	CASSFSRETQYF	TGTGCCAGCAGTTTCAGTCGGGAGACCCAGTACTTC
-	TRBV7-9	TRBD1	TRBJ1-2	CASSSLDRGLANYGYTF	TGTGCCAGCAGCTCCTTAGACAGGGGTCTAGCTAACTATGGCTACACCTTC
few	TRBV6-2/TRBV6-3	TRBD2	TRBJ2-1	CASSGPGTSAEQFF	TGTGCCAGCAGTGGTCCCGGGACTAGCGCTGAGCAGTTCTTC
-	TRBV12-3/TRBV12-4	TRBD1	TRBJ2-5	CASTSGTGWRGETQYF	TGTGCCAGCACCTCCGGGACAGGGTGGAGGGGAGAGACCCAGTACTTC
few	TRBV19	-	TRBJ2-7	CASSIPGYEQYF	TGTGCCAGTAGTATACCCGGCTACGAGCAGTACTTC
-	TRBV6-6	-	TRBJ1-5	CASSWGVNQPQHF	TGTGCCAGCAGCTGGGGGGTCAATCAGCCCCAGCATTTT
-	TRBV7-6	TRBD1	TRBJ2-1	CASSSNRGRSGNEQFF	TGTGCCAGCAGCTCAAACAGGGGTCGCTCCGGCAATGAGCAGTTCTTC
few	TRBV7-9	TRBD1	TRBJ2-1	CASSFPRQGAYGNEQFF	TGTGCCAGCAGCTTCCCTCGACAGGGGGCTTATGGCAATGAGCAGTTCTTC
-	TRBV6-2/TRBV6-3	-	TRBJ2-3	CASSIASTDTQYF	TGTGCCAGCAGCATCGCTAGCACAGATACGCAGTATTTT
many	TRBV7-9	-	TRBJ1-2	CASSLGTPRGVGYTF	TGTGCCAGCAGCTTAGGGACGCCAAGGGGGGTCGGCTACACCTTC
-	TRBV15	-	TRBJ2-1	CATSRDGLPTYNEQFF	TGTGCCACCAGCAGAGATGGTCTACCGACTTACAATGAGCAGTTCTTC
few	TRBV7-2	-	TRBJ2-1	CASSFSYNEQFF	TGTGCCAGCAGCTTCAGCTACAATGAGCAGTTCTTC
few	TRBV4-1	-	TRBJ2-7	CASSQGAEQYF	TGCGCCAGCAGCCAAGGGGCCGAGCAGTACTTC
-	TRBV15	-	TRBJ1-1	CATGDTEAFF	TGTGCCACCGGGGACACTGAAGCTTTCTTT
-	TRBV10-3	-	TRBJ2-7	CAISEAASYEQYF	TGTGCCATCAGTGAGGCAGCTTCCTACGAGCAGTACTTC
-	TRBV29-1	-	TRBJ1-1	CSIGGRPEGLDTEAFF	TGCAGTATTGGGGGAAGGCCCGAAGGGTTGGACACTGAAGCTTTCTTT
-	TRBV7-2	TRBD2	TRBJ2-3	CASSFGLAGADTQYF	TGTGCCAGCAGCTTTGGACTAGCGGGGGCAGATACGCAGTATTTT
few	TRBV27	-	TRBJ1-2	CASSLGAGRGYTF	TGTGCCAGCAGTTTAGGCGCGGGCCGTGGCTACACCTTC
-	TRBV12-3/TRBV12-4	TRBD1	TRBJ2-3	CASSEPDRGVPYTDTQYF	TGTGCCAGCAGTGAACCCGACAGGGGGGTTCCCTACACAGATACGCAGTATTTT
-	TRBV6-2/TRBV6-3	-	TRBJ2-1	CASSYASSSYNEQFF	TGTGCCAGCAGTTACGCGTCGAGCTCCTACAATGAGCAGTTCTTC
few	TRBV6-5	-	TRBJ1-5	CASSYGGRQPQHF	TGTGCCAGCAGTTACGGGGGGAGGCAGCCCCAGCATTTT
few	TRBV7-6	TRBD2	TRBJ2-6	CASSSPSAGAHSGANVLTF	TGTGCCAGCAGCTCCCCGTCTGCGGGAGCCCACTCTGGGGCCAACGTCCTGACTTTC
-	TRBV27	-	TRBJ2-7	CASSLAGGGYEQYF	TGTGCCAGCAGTTTGGCAGGGGGAGGCTACGAGCAGTACTTC
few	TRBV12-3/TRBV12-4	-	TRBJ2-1	CASTQGGVFNEQFF	TGTGCCAGCACCCAAGGCGGGGTCTTCAATGAGCAGTTCTTC
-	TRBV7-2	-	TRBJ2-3	CASSLVRTTAADTQYF	TGTGCCAGCAGCTTAGTACGCACCACGGCGGCAGATACGCAGTATTTT
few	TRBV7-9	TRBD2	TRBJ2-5	CASSSTSGGRQETQYF	TGTGCCAGCAGCTCGACTAGCGGGGGCCGACAAGAGACCCAGTACTTC
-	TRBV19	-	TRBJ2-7	CASSIQADYEQYF	TGTGCCAGTAGTATACAAGCGGACTACGAGCAGTACTTC
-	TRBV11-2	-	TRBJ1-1	CASSSLYPDNEAFF	TGTGCCAGCAGCTCACTGTACCCAGACAATGAAGCTTTCTTT
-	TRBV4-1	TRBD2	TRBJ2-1	CASSQVGGGNEQFF	TGCGCCAGCAGCCAGGTGGGGGGGGGAAATGAGCAGTTCTTC
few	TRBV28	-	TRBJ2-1	CASSLRHSNEQFF	TGTGCCAGCAGTTTAAGGCACAGCAATGAGCAGTTCTTC
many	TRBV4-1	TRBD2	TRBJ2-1	CASSQDRGGAWNEQFF	TGCGCCAGCAGCCAAGATCGGGGGGGGGCTTGGAATGAGCAGTTCTTC
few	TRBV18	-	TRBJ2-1	CASSPALTGPYNEQFF	TGTGCCAGCTCACCAGCCCTCACCGGGCCCTACAATGAGCAGTTCTTC